What follows describes a single TCR beta chain. Its antigen is unidentified. The germline CDR1 and CDR2 sequences are SEHNR and FQNEAQ (reference sequence). V was pared by 5 bases and J by 1 base, with 5 bases of the junction left unmatched. The CDR3 contains 15 residues. The record originates from a study of T cell repertoires in cytomegalovirus infection. TCRdb used MiXCR to reprocess the reads, holding one entry per CDR3 protein. This table holds a few hundred thousand distinct CDR3 sequences, 20% to 25% found once. The V call is TRBV7-9, the J call TRBJ2-7; 10 nucleotides match TRBD2. The material sequenced was cultured PBMCs, taken from culture after CMV antigen stimulation. This sequence was found in a human donor in good health (CMV status not recorded). Some clones in this sample may be carry-over from other donors' samples. This CDR3 is CASSASGSNSYEQYF. The CDR3 DNA follows: TGTGCCAGCAGCGCTAGCGGGAGTAATTCCTACGAGCAGTACTTC.